What follows are 5 T cell receptor beta chains derived from one specimen sequenced in a study of cytomegalovirus exposure and HLA in healthy donors (dated by TCRdb to about 2017). Libraries were constructed by the immunoSEQ multiplex PCR assay. For the multiplex PCR, a mixture combining 60 forward primers for TCR Vbeta segments and 13 reverse primers for TCR Jbeta segments was used. The table was pulled from immuneACCESS by TCRdb, which kept in-frame rearrangements only. Such tables lose some clones; where checked, under half of the loss comes from unresolved V genes, and the rest has no known cause. The sample table contains about 150,000 clones; only one count was recorded for under 90% of them. 4.8% of the sample rests with the top ten. The specimen sequenced was PBMCs. The origin of the receptors is a man aged 18 to 29 in good health and CMV-seronegative.

CDR3 sequence (DNA): TGTGCCAGCAGCGGGGGGGGCGAGCAGTACTTC. It codes for CASSGGGEQYF. The chain uses TRBV2 and TRBJ2-7; 8 nucleotides line up with TRBD2. Germline CDR1 is SNHLY and CDR2 is FYNNEI. This CDR3 is 11 amino acids long. Trimming removed 6 bases from V and 6 bases from J; junction bases left unmatched: 1.

The V gene is TRBV19, the J gene TRBJ2-1, with a tentative D call TRBD1 (6 bases). CDR1 and CDR2 (germline): LNHDA, SQIVND (reference sequence). CDR3 length: 13 residues. With 5 bases removed from V and 5 bases from J, the gap between germline ends came to 10 bases. CDR3 protein: CASSFRQDNEQFF. DNA of the CDR3: TGTGCCAGTAGTTTCCGACAGGACAATGAGCAGTTCTTC.

V gene TRBV5-1 combines with J gene TRBJ2-7; 9 bases are a match to TRBD1. Germline CDR1 reads SGHRS; CDR2 reads YFSETQ. V lost 8 bases and J lost 2; bases outside the gene matches: 14. This CDR3 is 16 amino acids long. CDR3 protein: CASPYQGQGGTYEQYF. The CDR3, as DNA: TGCGCCAGTCCCTACCAGGGACAGGGAGGGACCTACGAGCAGTACTTC.

The V gene is TRBV7-6, the J gene TRBJ2-3; the match to TRBD2 covers 8 bases. V trimming: 0 bases; J trimming: 5 bases; junction bases outside the gene matches: 7. Germline V gene sequence: CDR1 SGHVS, CDR2 FNYEAQ. This CDR3 has 16 residues. CDR3 coding DNA: TGTGCCAGCAGCTTAGCGGGGACTAGGGCATTAGATACGCAGTATTTT. This sequence encodes CASSLAGTRALDTQYF.

This chain connects TRBV9 to TRBJ2-7; 7 positions agree with TRBD1. This CDR3 comprises 18 residues. The V segment lost 3 bases and the J segment 5 bases; nucleotides outside the gene matches: 20. The germline V gene encodes CDR1 SGDLS and CDR2 YYNGEE. The CDR3 is CASSDHWGTDQALDEQYF. The CDR3 coding sequence is TGTGCCAGCAGCGACCACTGGGGGACAGATCAGGCCTTAGACGAGCAGTACTTC. Drawing the rest from reference TRBV9 and TRBJ2-7, the complete variable domain is DSGVTQTPKHLITATGQRVTLRCSPRSGDLSVYWYQQSLDQGLQFLIQYYNGEERAKGNILERFSAQQFPDLHSELNLSSLELGDSALYFCASSDHWGTDQALDEQYFGPGTRLTVT.